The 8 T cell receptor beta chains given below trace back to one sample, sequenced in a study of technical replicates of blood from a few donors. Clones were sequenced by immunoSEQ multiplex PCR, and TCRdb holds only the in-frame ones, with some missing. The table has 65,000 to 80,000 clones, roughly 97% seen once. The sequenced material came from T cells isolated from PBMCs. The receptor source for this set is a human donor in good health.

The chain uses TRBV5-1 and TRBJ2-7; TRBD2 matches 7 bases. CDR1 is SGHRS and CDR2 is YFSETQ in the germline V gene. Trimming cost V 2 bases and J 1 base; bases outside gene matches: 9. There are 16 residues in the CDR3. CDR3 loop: CASSFRVARESYEQYF. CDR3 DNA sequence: TGCGCCAGCAGCTTTCGAGTAGCGCGGGAGTCCTACGAGCAGTACTTC. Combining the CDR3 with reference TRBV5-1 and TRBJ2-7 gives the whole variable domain KAGVTQTPRYLIKTRGQQVTLSCSPISGHRSVSWYQQTPGQGLQFLFEYFSETQRNKGNFPGRFSGRQFSNSRSEMNVSTLELGDSALYLCASSFRVARESYEQYFGPGTRLTVT.

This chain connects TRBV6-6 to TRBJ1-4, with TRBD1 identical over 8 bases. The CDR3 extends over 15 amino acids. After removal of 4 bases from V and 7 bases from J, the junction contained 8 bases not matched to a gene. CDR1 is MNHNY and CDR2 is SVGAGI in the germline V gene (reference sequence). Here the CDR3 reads CASSLTGELGEKLFF. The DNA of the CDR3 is TGTGCCAGCAGTTTGACAGGGGAGTTGGGTGAAAAACTGTTTTTT.

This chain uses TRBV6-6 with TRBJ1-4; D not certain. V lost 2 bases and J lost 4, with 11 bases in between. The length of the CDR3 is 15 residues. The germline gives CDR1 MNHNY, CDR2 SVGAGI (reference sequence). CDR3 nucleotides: TGTGCCAGCAGTTACCCTCGGCGAGGTAATGAAAAACTGTTTTTT. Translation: CASSYPRRGNEKLFF.

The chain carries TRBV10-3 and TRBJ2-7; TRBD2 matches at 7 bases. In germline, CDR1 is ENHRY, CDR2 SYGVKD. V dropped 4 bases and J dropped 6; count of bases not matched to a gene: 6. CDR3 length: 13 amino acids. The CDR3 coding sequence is TGTGCCATCAGTGGGGTTGGGGGGGTCGAGCAGTACTTC. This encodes CAISGVGGVEQYF.

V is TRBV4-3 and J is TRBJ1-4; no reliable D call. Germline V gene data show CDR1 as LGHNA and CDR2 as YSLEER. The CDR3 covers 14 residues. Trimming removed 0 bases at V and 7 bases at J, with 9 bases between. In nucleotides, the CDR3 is TGCGCCAGCAGCCAAGATTTAGGAGGTGAAAAACTGTTTTTT. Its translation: CASSQDLGGEKLFF.

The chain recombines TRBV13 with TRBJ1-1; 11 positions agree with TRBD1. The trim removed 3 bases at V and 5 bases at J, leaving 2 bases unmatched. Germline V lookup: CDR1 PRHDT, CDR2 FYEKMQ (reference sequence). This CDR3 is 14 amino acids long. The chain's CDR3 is CASSFGTGGTEAFF. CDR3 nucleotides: TGTGCCAGCAGCTTCGGGACAGGGGGTACTGAAGCTTTCTTT.

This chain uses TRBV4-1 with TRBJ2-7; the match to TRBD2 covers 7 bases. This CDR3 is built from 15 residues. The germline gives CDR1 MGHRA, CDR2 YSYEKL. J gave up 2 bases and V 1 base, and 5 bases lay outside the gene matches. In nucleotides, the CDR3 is TGCGCCAGCAGCCAAGGGCGGCGGGAGACCTACGAGCAGTACTTC. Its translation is CASSQGRRETYEQYF.

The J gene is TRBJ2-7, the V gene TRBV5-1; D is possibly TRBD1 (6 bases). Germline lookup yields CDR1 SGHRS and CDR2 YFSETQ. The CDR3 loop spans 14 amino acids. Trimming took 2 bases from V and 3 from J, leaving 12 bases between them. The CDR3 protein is CASSFEGVVYEQYF. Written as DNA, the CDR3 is TGCGCCAGCAGCTTCGAGGGGGTGGTCTACGAGCAGTACTTC.